These T cell receptor beta chains were read from a single sample in a study of blood T cells in healthy people across ages. One entry per CDR3 protein, called by TCRdb with MiXCR from the 5' RACE reads. The sample lists about 1.5 million distinct CDR3 sequences, 35% to 45% occurring once. Sequencing was performed on blood. These receptors were collected from a woman between 18 and 29 years old in good health. Each CDR3 is given with its conserved first and last residue.

v_call	j_call	cdr3_aa
TRBV7-3	TRBJ2-1	CASSLMTGTYNEQFF
TRBV29-1	TRBJ2-3	CSVVPTGGGTDTQYF
TRBV2	TRBJ2-1	CASSERQNNEQFF
TRBV4-1	TRBJ2-1	CASSQAGGDRGYNEQFF
TRBV7-6	TRBJ2-1	CASSRDRNSIYNEQFF
TRBV5-1	TRBJ2-5	CASRVVAETQYF
TRBV29-1	TRBJ2-3	CSVVGTSGTLSSTDTQYF
TRBV3-1	TRBJ1-2	CASSQDVGCYGYTF
TRBV29-1	TRBJ1-1	CSVERENTEAFF
TRBV18	TRBJ1-4	CASSPLPVQTNEKLFF
TRBV6-6	TRBJ2-3	CASSKGQGWDTQYF
TRBV4-2	TRBJ2-7	CASSRPERHDEQYF
TRBV9	TRBJ2-7	CASSSGTSKLDEQYF
TRBV5-1	TRBJ2-5	CASSFMILAGQETQYF
TRBV7-2	TRBJ1-4	CASSIQGTNEKLFF
TRBV20-1	TRBJ2-4	CSASAPLAEQYF
TRBV6-1	TRBJ2-7	CASSEGTTYEQYF
TRBV9	TRBJ2-5	CASSVSYSEETQYF
TRBV7-2	TRBJ2-5	CASSYGLAQETQYF
TRBV24-1	TRBJ2-1	CATSDLSLKPNEQFF
TRBV6-6	TRBJ2-2	CASSYSGGENTGELFF
TRBV3-1	.	CASGTCEQYF